This TCR beta chain was sequenced during a study of shared clonotypes between healthy human individuals. The ends lost 4 bases at V and 5 bases at J; junction bases unmatched: 10. The CDR3 runs 15 residues. Germline V CDR1 and CDR2: LGHNA, YNFKEQ. Measured with immunoSEQ multiplex PCR; TCRdb has only the in-frame clones, and not every one. Among approximately 1.9 million clones listed, 80% to 95% were seen once. In the naive CD8 group, cells lacked CD45RO and were positively selected for CCR7, so terminally differentiated effector memory CD45RA+ cells were left out. The chain is built from TRBV4-2 and TRBJ2-5; TRBD2 agrees at 7 bases. This TCR derives from a man younger than 30 in good health. Some clones in this sample may be carry-over from other donors' samples. The sample taken for sequencing was naive CD8+ T cells from PBMCs. The CDR3 here is CASSRPGGRAETQYF. CDR3 sequence (DNA): TGTGCCAGCAGCCGCCCCGGCGGGAGAGCTGAGACCCAGTACTTC.